The rows below give T cell receptor beta chains drawn from one sample of a study of T cell changes during pregnancy in multiple sclerosis. Sequencing used immunoSEQ multiplex PCR; TCRdb keeps in-frame clones, though not all of them. The table has about 66,000 clones, more than 85% seen once. Sequenced material: CD8+ T cells from peripheral blood mononuclear cells, taken before pregnancy. These receptors all stem from a female donor with multiple sclerosis, enrolled in a pregnancy study. The CDR3 runs from the conserved cysteine through the conserved F or W. Fields, in order: J gene, D gene, clone size, V gene, CDR3 protein, CDR3 DNA. D genes are given only for firm matches. The size entry is marked missing in some rows and otherwise reads once, few, many or a size class.

TRBJ2-7 | . | . | TRBV2 | CASSHKNYEQYF | TGTGCCAGCAGTCACAAAAACTACGAGCAGTACTTC
TRBJ1-2 | TRBD1 | . | TRBV4-1 | CASSRARDRGKDGYTF | TGCGCCAGCAGCCGAGCCCGGGACAGGGGAAAGGATGGCTACACCTTC
TRBJ2-3 | . | . | TRBV9 | CASSVLAEDTQYF | TGTGCCAGCAGCGTACTGGCGGAAGATACGCAGTATTTT
TRBJ2-2 | TRBD2 | . | TRBV13 | CASSQTSGGDTGELFF | TGTGCCAGCAGCCAAACTAGCGGGGGGGACACCGGGGAGCTGTTTTTT
TRBJ2-5 | TRBD2 | . | TRBV25-1 | CASLPGHLAGAYQETQYF | TGTGCCAGCCTTCCCGGACATCTAGCGGGAGCGTACCAAGAGACCCAGTACTTC
TRBJ1-4 | . | . | TRBV9 | CASSKEVKGDEKLFF | TGTGCCAGCAGCAAAGAGGTGAAGGGAGACGAAAAACTGTTTTTT
TRBJ1-1 | TRBD1 | . | TRBV9 | CASTGQGGTEAFF | TGTGCCAGCACCGGACAGGGGGGGACTGAAGCTTTCTTT
TRBJ1-1 | . | once | TRBV5-4 | CASSLDREMNTEAFF | TGTGCCAGCAGCTTGGATAGGGAGATGAACACTGAAGCTTTCTTT
TRBJ2-3 | . | once | TRBV27 | CASSLSLPMSSTDTQYF | TGTGCCAGCAGTTTATCACTACCCATGAGCAGCACAGATACGCAGTATTTT
TRBJ1-2 | . | . | TRBV21-1 | CASSKRGGKNGDCYTF | TGTGCCAGCAGTAAAAGGGGGGGAAAAAATGGGGATTGCTACACCTTC
TRBJ2-1 | TRBD2 | . | TRBV6-5 | CASSYEGLVNEQFF | TGTGCCAGCAGTTACGAGGGACTAGTCAATGAGCAGTTCTTC
TRBJ1-5 | . | . | TRBV7-2 | CASSLRTDSNQPQHF | TGTGCCAGCAGCTTACGCACTGATAGCAATCAGCCCCAGCATTTT
TRBJ2-2 | . | . | TRBV6-6 | CASRQDSNTGELFF | TGTGCCAGCAGGCAAGACAGCAACACCGGGGAGCTGTTTTTT
TRBJ2-7 | TRBD2 | . | TRBV2 | CASRASGGEAFRYEQYF | TGTGCCAGCAGGGCTAGCGGGGGGGAAGCCTTCCGCTACGAGCAGTACTTC
TRBJ2-5 | TRBD2 | . | TRBV27 | CASLGRGFQETQYF | TGTGCCAGCCTCGGGAGGGGTTTCCAAGAGACCCAGTACTTC
TRBJ2-5 | . | . | TRBV7-6 | CASIPPGLNQETQYF | TGTGCCAGCATCCCCCCGGGACTGAATCAAGAGACCCAGTACTTC
TRBJ2-1 | . | . | TRBV7-2 | CASSLPPQAEQFF | TGTGCCAGCAGCTTACCCCCCCAGGCTGAGCAGTTCTTC
TRBJ2-7 | . | . | TRBV7-6 | CASSVDSLTYEQYF | TGTGCCAGCAGCGTCGACAGCCTAACCTACGAGCAGTACTTC
TRBJ2-7 | . | . | TRBV21-1 | CASSKLWGGIGVWRNEQYF | TGTGCCAGCAGCAAGTTGTGGGGGGGGATCGGGGTGTGGAGGAACGAGCAGTACTTC
TRBJ2-1 | TRBD2 | once | TRBV7-9 | CASSLSGGPNEQFF | TGTGCCAGCAGCCTATCGGGGGGGCCTAATGAGCAGTTCTTC
TRBJ2-1 | TRBD2 | . | TRBV29-1 | CSVEGLAGGPEQFF | TGCAGCGTTGAGGGACTAGCGGGGGGGCCGGAGCAGTTCTTC
TRBJ2-1 | TRBD2 | once | TRBV7-9 | CASSGRTSGGRSSYNEQFF | TGTGCCAGCAGCGGCCGGACTAGCGGGGGACGGAGCTCCTACAATGAGCAGTTCTTC
TRBJ2-1 | TRBD1 | . | TRBV5-1 | CASSWGTGGDEQFF | TGCGCCAGCAGCTGGGGGACAGGGGGCGATGAGCAGTTCTTC
TRBJ1-4 | TRBD1 | . | TRBV6-6 | CASSYVDRGVEKLFF | TGTGCCAGCAGTTACGTGGACAGGGGGGTTGAAAAACTGTTTTTT
TRBJ1-5 | . | . | TRBV23-1 | CASSQWIQRKPNQPQHF | TGCGCCAGCAGTCAATGGATCCAGCGAAAGCCGAATCAGCCCCAGCATTTT
TRBJ1-5 | . | . | TRBV6-5 | CASATQENQPQHF | TGTGCCAGCGCCACACAGGAAAATCAGCCCCAGCATTTT
TRBJ2-7 | . | . | TRBV4-1 | CASSQDRSYEQYF | TGCGCCAGCAGCCAGGACAGATCCTACGAGCAGTACTTC
TRBJ2-7 | TRBD1 | . | TRBV7-6 | CASSLVVAGNRGLGEQYF | TGTGCCAGCAGCTTAGTAGTCGCCGGGAACAGGGGGCTGGGCGAGCAGTACTTC
TRBJ2-3 | TRBD2 | . | TRBV25-1 | CASSEGAGGHTQYF | TGTGCCAGCAGTGAAGGGGCGGGGGGGCATACGCAGTATTTT
TRBJ2-2 | . | . | TRBV7-9 | CASSLARGPSGGELFF | TGTGCCAGCAGCTTAGCGCGTGGCCCCAGCGGCGGGGAGCTGTTTTTT
TRBJ2-1 | TRBD2 | . | TRBV9 | CASSAGGAPWEQFF | TGTGCCAGCAGCGCCGGGGGGGCCCCATGGGAGCAGTTCTTC
TRBJ1-5 | . | . | TRBV15 | CATSRSGQYSNQPQHF | TGTGCCACCAGCAGGTCGGGACAATATAGCAATCAGCCCCAGCATTTT
TRBJ2-3 | TRBD1 | . | TRBV4-1 | CASSQEIVTGAPTDTQYF | TGCGCCAGCAGCCAAGAGATCGTGACAGGGGCCCCCACAGATACGCAGTATTTT
TRBJ2-1 | TRBD2 | . | TRBV4-1 | CASSQTLAREQFF | TGCGCCAGCAGCCAGACACTAGCGAGGGAGCAGTTCTTC
TRBJ2-3 | . | . | TRBV11-2 | CASSPGYPNTQYF | TGTGCCAGCAGCCCCGGGTACCCAAATACGCAGTATTTT
TRBJ1-2 | . | . | TRBV27 | CASSLWGGDYGYTF | TGTGCCAGCAGTTTATGGGGAGGTGACTATGGCTACACCTTC
TRBJ1-3 | TRBD1 | . | TRBV29-1 | CSAQGVTLNTIYF | TGCAGCGCCCAGGGGGTAACTCTGAACACCATATATTTT
TRBJ1-3 | . | . | TRBV25-1 | CASSEPPAGLGNTIYF | TGTGCCAGCAGTGAACCCCCAGCGGGACTAGGAAACACCATATATTTT
TRBJ2-1 | . | . | TRBV7-8 | CASSLDQGNEQFF | TGTGCCAGCAGCTTAGATCAGGGGAATGAGCAGTTCTTC
TRBJ1-1 | . | . | TRBV7-9 | CASTQGSHTEAFF | TGTGCCAGCACCCAGGGTTCCCACACTGAAGCTTTCTTT
TRBJ1-1 | . | . | TRBV27 | CASRKSANTEAFF | TGTGCCAGCAGGAAGAGTGCGAACACTGAAGCTTTCTTT